A single sample is the source of the 23 T cell receptor beta chains below, sequenced in a study of CD8+CD57+ T cells in acquired aplastic anemia. Genomic DNA, serving as template, underwent TCR beta VDJ and CDR3 profiling. MiXCR, applied by TCRdb to the reads, yields one record per CDR3 protein. The sample contains 400,000 to 500,000 distinct CDR3 sequences, 55% to 75% of which appear only once. The sample consisted of sorted CD4+, CD8+, or CD8+CD57+ T cells (not recorded which) from PBMCs. Every receptor here comes from a human donor in good health, serving as a control.

With respect to this clonotype: At one end, the junction sequence differs from germline, possibly due to a read error. This rearrangement joins TRBV5-5 to TRBJ2-7; 7 positions agree with TRBD2. The CDR3 sequence is 14 residues long. Germline V gives CDR1 SGHKS, CDR2 YYEKEE (reference sequence). CDR3 sequence (DNA): TGTGCCAGCAGCCAAGCGGGGTGGCCTTTCGAGCAGCACTTC. The encoded protein is CASSQAGWPFEQHF.

This clonotype has a count of ten or more. The chain links TRBV7-3 to TRBJ2-6; the D is unclear. In germline, CDR1 is SGHTA, CDR2 FQGTGA. This CDR3 is built from 15 residues. The V end lost 3 bases, the J end lost 1 base, and 7 bases lay between the germline ends. The CDR3 region has the DNA TGTGCCAGCAGCTTTGGACCGTCTGGGGCCAACGTCCTGACTTTC. It is translated as CASSFGPSGANVLTF.

In regard to this clonotype: A read error may account for a junction end that differs from germline. The chain joins TRBV2 to TRBJ2-1, with D possibly TRBD1 on 6 matching bases. Per germline, CDR1 SNHLY and CDR2 FYNNEI. The CDR3 spans 14 residues. The CDR3 protein is CTSSPDSAYNEQFF. Written as DNA, the CDR3 is TGTACCAGCAGTCCGGACAGTGCGTACAATGAGCAGTTCTTC. Full variable domain (outside the CDR3, taken from reference TRBV2 and TRBJ2-1): EPEVTQTPSHQVTQMGQEVILRCVPISNHLYFYWYRQILGQKVEFLVSFYNNEISEKSEIFDDQFSVERPDGSNFTLKIRSTKLEDSAMYFCTSSPDSAYNEQFFGPGTRLTVL.

This clonotype has a handful of counts. The chain is built from TRBV7-9 and TRBJ2-1, with no clear D. V lost 5 bases and J 3 bases, leaving 8 bases between the germline ends. CDR1 and CDR2 from the germline V gene are SEHNR and FQNEAQ (reference sequence). The CDR3 length is 13 residues. CDR3 DNA: TGTGCCAGCAGCCCCGACAACTACAATGAGCAGTTCTTC. This gives the protein CASSPDNYNEQFF.

The V and J genes are TRBV4-3 and TRBJ2-7, with D unresolved. V was cut by 4 bases and J by 8 bases, with 18 bases left in between. Germline CDR1 and CDR2: LGHNA and YSLEER. CDR3 length: 14 amino acids. The CDR3 region is CASSPVRSPLQQYF. CDR3 DNA: TGCGCCAGCAGCCCCGTCAGGTCCCCTTTGCAGCAGTACTTC.

This sequence joins TRBV24-1 and TRBJ2-2; D tentatively fits TRBD1 or TRBD2 (5 bases each). Germline V gene lookup returns CDR1 KGHDR and CDR2 SFDVKD. Trimming removed 2 bases at V and 9 bases at J, with 21 bases between. CDR3 length: 17 amino acids. The CDR3 region has the DNA TGTGCCACCAGTGATTCTCAGGGTGGGGAGAACGCCAGGGAGCTGTTTTTT. Amino acid sequence: CATSDSQGGENARELFF.

This clonotype showed up just once. The CDR3 carries no conserved terminal phenylalanine or tryptophan, so it likely arises from a read error. The DNA is omitted, as the CDR3 cannot be located on it reliably, and the CDR3 follows TCRdb's listing. The genes are TRBV7-8 and TRBJ2-7; the D call TRBD2 from the table was never checked on the DNA. The CDR3 extends over 12 residues, inclusive of both ends. Germline CDR1 reads SGHVS; CDR2 reads FQNEAQ. This chain's CDR3 is CASSEARCGKCC.

The CDR3 region is CSVSDRGEQYV. In DNA form, the CDR3 reads TGCAGCGTCTCGGACAGGGGCGAGCAGTACGTC. The J gene is TRBJ2-7, the V gene TRBV29-1; 9 nucleotides line up with TRBD1. V was clipped by 6 bases and J by 6 bases; unmatched bases: 3. This CDR3 comprises 11 residues. Germline assignment: CDR1 SQVTM and CDR2 ANQGSEA.

V and J are TRBV5-1 and TRBJ1-4; D is perhaps TRBD1 (5 bases). The CDR3 is 15 amino acids. The germline CDR1 and CDR2 sequences are SGHRS and YFSETQ. Trimming took off 4 bases at V and 6 bases at J, with 16 bases between the two ends. The CDR3 is CASSRRDATDEKLFF. CDR3 bases: TGCGCCAGCAGCCGGCGGGACGCCACAGATGAAAAACTGTTTTTT.

The chain is built from TRBV9 and TRBJ2-3, with D hard to call. CDR3 length equals 15 residues. Germline V gene data show CDR1 as SGDLS and CDR2 as YYNGEE. The V and J ends lost 6 bases and 8 bases respectively, with 22 bases between them. The CDR3 coding sequence is TGTGCCAGCAACGGACCGGGCCTTAACACACCTACGCAGTATTTT. Amino acids: CASNGPGLNTPTQYF.

This clonotype was seen a single time. V is TRBV20-1 and J is TRBJ2-5; 13 bases are a match to TRBD2. The CDR3 loop spans 13 amino acids. The V gene's germline CDR1 is DFQATT and CDR2 SNEGSKA (reference sequence). V shed 7 bases and J 5 bases; nucleotides not matched to a gene: 4. CDR3 amino acids: CSVSGLAGETQYF. CDR3 bases: TGCAGTGTTTCGGGACTAGCGGGGGAGACCCAGTACTTC.

On this clonotype itself: This may come from a read error, since a much larger clone is one base off. This chain connects TRBV4-1 to TRBJ1-5; 7 bases are a match to TRBD1. This CDR3 has 16 amino acids. Germline lookup yields CDR1 MGHRA and CDR2 YSYEKL. V dropped 2 bases and J dropped 6; count of bases not matched to a gene: 10. CDR3 DNA: TGCGCCAGCAGCCAATATACAGGGGAGGGCAGTCAGCCCCAGCATTTT. Its translation is CASSQYTGEGSQPQHF.

Comment on this clonotype: Its ends do not fully match the called genes, so a read error is possible. The chain combines TRBV5-5 with TRBJ2-1; 8 bases line up with TRBD2. The CDR3 loop spans 14 amino acids. Germline V gene sequence: CDR1 SGHKS, CDR2 YYEKEE (reference sequence). The CDR3 loop is CASSTGTSNNEQFF. The CDR3 nucleotides are TGCGCCAGCAGCACCGGGACTAGTAATAATGAGCAGTTCTTC. The entire variable domain, with the rest obtained from reference TRBV5-5 and TRBJ2-1, is as follows: DAGVTQSPTHLIKTRGQQVTLRCSPISGHKSVSWYQQVLGQGPQFIFQYYEKEERGRGNFPDRFSARQFPNYSSELNVNALLLGDSALYLCASSTGTSNNEQFFGPGTRLTVL.

The chain uses TRBV7-2 and TRBJ2-5, with TRBD1 matching over 7 bases. The CDR3 runs to 16 residues. Unmatched junction bases numbered 16, after V lost 1 base and J lost 11 bases. Germline CDR1 is SGHTA and CDR2 is FQGNSA. The CDR3 sequence is CASSLGPGTDEGTQYF. CDR3 coding DNA: TGTGCCAGCAGCTTAGGGCCCGGGACAGATGAGGGTACGCAGTACTTC.

This clonotype appeared many times. V gene TRBV9 combines with J gene TRBJ1-3; no definite D call. Germline V gene lookup returns CDR1 SGDLS and CDR2 YYNGEE. The CDR3 covers 14 residues. The V end was cut by 4 bases, the J end by 0 bases, with 8 bases between. The DNA for the CDR3 is TGTGCCAGCAGCAAGACATCCTCTGGAAACACCATATATTTT. Protein sequence: CASSKTSSGNTIYF.

In its sample, this clonotype was seen many times. The chain combines TRBV9 with TRBJ2-7; tentatively, D is TRBD2 (5 bases). CDR3 length: 14 amino acids. The germline V and J ends were trimmed by 0 bases and 9 bases, with 16 bases remaining between them. Per the germline V gene, CDR1 is SGDLS and CDR2 is YYNGEE. The CDR3 coding sequence is TGTGCCAGCAGCGTAGGCCTCACTAGGACTTTGCAGTACTTC. Its translation: CASSVGLTRTLQYF.

A note on this clonotype: One end of the junction does not line up with germline, which may come from a read error. The genes are TRBV7-6 and TRBJ1-2; D unclear. Germline assignment: CDR1 SGHVS and CDR2 FNYEAQ. The length of the CDR3 is 15 residues. The CDR3: CASSLGNTANYGSTF. CDR3 sequence (DNA): TGCGCTAGCAGCTTGGGCAACACAGCTAACTATGGTTCCACCTTC. Supplemented by reference TRBV7-6 and TRBJ1-2, the full variable domain reads GAGVSQSPRYKVTKRGQDVALRCDPISGHVSLYWYRQALGQGPEFLTYFNYEAQQDKSGLPNDRFSAERPEGSISTLTIQRTEQRDSAMYRCASSLGNTANYGSTFGSGTRLTVV.

This clonotype was detected once. The gene calls are TRBV9 and TRBJ2-2; 10 nucleotides line up with TRBD1. The CDR3 loop spans 16 amino acids. Unmatched junction bases numbered 6, after V lost 3 bases and J lost 4 bases. CDR1 and CDR2 from the germline V gene are SGDLS and YYNGEE. CDR3 in DNA: TGTGCCAGCAGCGACAGGGACAGGGGAGGCACCGGGGAGCTGTTTTTT. As protein: CASSDRDRGGTGELFF.

Concerning this clonotype: The junction and the germline gene differ at one end; a read error may be behind it. J is TRBJ1-6 and V is TRBV15; 8 positions agree with TRBD1. The CDR3 loop spans 15 amino acids. Germline V lookup: CDR1 LNHNV, CDR2 YYDKDF (reference sequence). The CDR3 reads CASSRDRGSNSTLHF. The CDR3 region has the DNA TGTGCCAGCAGCAGAGACAGGGGAAGCAATTCCACCCTCCATTTT.

As regards this clonotype: The CDR3 does not end in the conserved phenylalanine or tryptophan, so this is likely a read error. The limits of the CDR3 on the DNA are not certain, so only TCRdb's listed CDR3 is given. The chain recombines TRBV7-2 with TRBJ2-1; the table gives TRBD1 as D, unverified against the DNA. The CDR3 length is 12 residues, termini included. Germline CDR1 SGHTA, CDR2 FQGNSA. CDR3 loop: CASSPTGGGQTH.

As concerns this clonotype: One end of the junction does not line up with germline, which may come from a read error. This chain uses TRBV25-1 with TRBJ1-5, with 8 bases aligning to TRBD1. The germline V gene encodes CDR1 MGHDK and CDR2 SYGVNS. The CDR3 runs 13 residues. The CDR3 DNA reads TGCGCCAGCAGTTACAGGGGGGATCAGCCCCAGCATTTT. Amino acid sequence: CASSYRGDQPQHF.

The V call is TRBV19, the J call TRBJ1-2; D is perhaps TRBD1 (5 bases). The V gene's germline CDR1 is LNHDA and CDR2 SQIVND (reference sequence). The CDR3 consists of 15 residues. V was cut by 6 bases and J by 5 bases, with 19 bases left in between. CDR3 nucleotide sequence: TGTGCCAGTAGGGATATAGGGACGGAGGATTATGGCTACACCTTC. Translation gives CASRDIGTEDYGYTF.

In its sample, this clonotype was seen a few times. J is TRBJ2-1 and V is TRBV10-3, with 9 bases fitting TRBD2. The CDR3 is 13 residues long. CDR1 ENHRY and CDR2 SYGVKD come from the germline V gene. Trimming removed 6 bases from V and 5 bases from J; junction bases left unmatched: 2. The CDR3 coding sequence is TGTGCCATCAGGGGCGGGGGGGACAATGAGCAGTTCTTC. Translating gives CAIRGGGDNEQFF.